This record looks at one T cell receptor (beta chain) sequence and its context. Its target is unknown. This entry is derived from a study of cytomegalovirus exposure and HLA in healthy donors. The PCR made use of 60 Vbeta and 13 Jbeta primers. Profiling relied on immunoSEQ multiplex PCR, and the TCRdb table lists in-frame clones only, not all of them. The sample contains over 100,000 clones, over 75% of which appear only once. CDR1 is LGHNA and CDR2 is YNFKEQ in the germline V gene. V was clipped by 0 bases and J by 8 bases; unmatched bases: 6. CDR3 length: 15 residues. Study observations and caveats: Later on, a genetic analysis was performed. It linked a missense variant in DCLRE1C with V- and J-gene trimming of TCR beta.

Healthy bone marrow donors formed the donor group. Sequenced input: PBMCs. The rearrangement joins TRBV4-2 to TRBJ1-2; TRBD1 matches at 10 bases. The TCR originated in a man aged 40-49 years in good health and CMV-seropositive. CDR3 bases: TGTGCCAGCAGCCAAGATCATGGGACAGGGGACGGCTACACCTTC. Translated: CASSQDHGTGDGYTF.